The rows below give T cell receptor beta chains drawn from one sample of a study of OX40 agonist ivuxolimab in advanced cancers. Produced via immunoSEQ multiplex PCR; TCRdb's table is partial and in-frame only. Here the sample spans 70,000 to 85,000 clones, over 90% being singletons. The sequenced sample was CD4+ or CD8+ T cells sorted from blood, obtained in a trial of the OX40 agonist ivuxolimab. These receptor sequences come from an adult with an advanced solid tumor such as melanoma, head and neck, liver or kidney cancer. Each CDR3 is given with its conserved first and last residue. The D gene is left open where the match is weak. The size of a clone is reported for some rows only, either as once, few or many, or as a class for expanded clones.

D	size	V	J	CDR3	DNA
-	-	TRBV18	TRBJ2-1	CASSPQGNYYNEQFF	TGTGCCAGCTCACCACAGGGAAACTATTACAATGAGCAGTTCTTC
TRBD1	-	TRBV6-5	TRBJ1-2	CASTRDRGNYGYTF	TGTGCCAGCACCCGGGACAGGGGGAACTATGGCTACACCTTC
TRBD1	-	TRBV6-5	TRBJ1-3	CASRRQGAGNTIYF	TGTGCCAGCAGGAGACAGGGGGCTGGAAACACCATATATTTT
-	-	TRBV2	TRBJ1-5	CASSEVFSNQPQHF	TGTGCCAGCAGTGAAGTCTTTAGCAATCAGCCCCAGCATTTT
-	-	TRBV29-1	TRBJ2-1	CSVEPGSRDHNEQFF	TGCAGCGTTGAACCCGGATCCCGAGACCACAATGAGCAGTTCTTC
-	few	TRBV7-9	TRBJ2-2	CASSLFDTGELFF	TGTGCCAGCAGCTTATTTGACACCGGGGAGCTGTTTTTT
-	-	TRBV29-1	TRBJ1-5	CSVVRGPYRNQPQHF	TGCAGCGTAGTCCGGGGCCCATATCGCAATCAGCCCCAGCATTTT
-	-	TRBV28	TRBJ2-7	CASSRLSGNTPYEQYF	TGTGCCAGCAGTCGCCTCAGTGGGAATACCCCCTACGAGCAGTACTTC
-	-	TRBV28	TRBJ2-2	CASRASSSNTGELFF	TGTGCCAGCAGGGCCTCAAGCTCGAACACCGGGGAGCTGTTTTTT
TRBD1	-	TRBV7-6	TRBJ2-2	CASSSIARQGANTGELFF	TGTGCCAGCAGCTCTATAGCCCGACAGGGGGCCAACACCGGGGAGCTGTTTTTT
TRBD2	-	TRBV7-8	TRBJ2-1	CASSWELAGGPSYNEQFF	TGTGCCAGCAGCTGGGAGCTAGCGGGAGGGCCTTCCTACAATGAGCAGTTCTTC
-	-	TRBV10-3	TRBJ2-7	CAISYGDATYEQYF	TGTGCCATCAGTTATGGGGACGCGACCTACGAGCAGTACTTC
-	-	TRBV30	TRBJ2-6	CAWSWSGSGANVLTF	TGTGCCTGGAGTTGGTCGGGATCTGGGGCCAACGTCCTGACTTTC
-	-	TRBV11-3	TRBJ1-1	CASSSYRRTGTNTEAFF	TGTGCCAGCAGCTCCTATCGACGGACGGGAACGAACACTGAAGCTTTCTTT
-	-	TRBV7-2	TRBJ1-4	CASSLAGVGEKLFF	TGTGCCAGCAGCTTAGCGGGGGTTGGTGAAAAACTGTTTTTT
TRBD2	-	TRBV28	TRBJ2-3	CASSTQTSGRTDTQYF	TGTGCCAGCAGTACCCAGACTAGCGGGAGAACAGATACGCAGTATTTT
TRBD1	few	TRBV2	TRBJ1-5	CASRLSGGGQPQHF	TGTGCCAGCAGACTCTCAGGGGGCGGGCAGCCCCAGCATTTT
TRBD1	-	TRBV7-2	TRBJ2-5	CASSPGTGESETQYF	TGTGCCAGCAGCCCCGGGACAGGGGAGTCGGAGACCCAGTACTTC
-	-	TRBV27	TRBJ2-7	CASSPLTRSYEQYF	TGTGCCAGCAGCCCCTTGACTAGATCCTACGAGCAGTACTTC
-	once	TRBV28	TRBJ1-4	CASSYRTANEKLFF	TGTGCCAGCAGTTATCGCACCGCGAATGAAAAACTGTTTTTT
-	-	TRBV6-5	TRBJ1-2	CASSYVDGFYGYTF	TGTGCCAGCAGTTACGTCGACGGCTTCTATGGCTACACCTTC
TRBD1	-	TRBV15	TRBJ1-1	CATSRGEGATTEAFF	TGTGCCACCAGCAGAGGCGAGGGGGCAACCACTGAAGCTTTCTTT
-	-	TRBV4-3	TRBJ2-2	CASSQDRPWLDNTGELFF	TGCGCCAGCAGCCAAGATCGTCCGTGGCTAGACAACACCGGGGAGCTGTTTTTT
TRBD2	-	TRBV28	TRBJ2-5	CASSLREDQETQYF	TGTGCCAGCAGTTTACGGGAGGACCAAGAGACCCAGTACTTC
-	-	TRBV11-2	TRBJ2-5	CASRAPGRVSETQYF	TGTGCCAGCAGGGCCCCTGGACGTGTAAGTGAGACCCAGTACTTC
TRBD1	-	TRBV5-4	TRBJ2-1	CASSPTGDSYNEQFF	TGTGCCAGCAGCCCTACAGGGGACTCCTACAATGAGCAGTTCTTC
TRBD2	-	TRBV10-2	TRBJ2-1	CASSSGRGSYNEQFF	TGCGCCAGCAGTAGCGGGAGGGGCTCCTACAATGAGCAGTTCTTC
-	once	TRBV6-1	TRBJ2-1	CASWKGGSYNEQFF	TGTGCCAGTTGGAAGGGCGGATCCTACAATGAGCAGTTCTTC
TRBD1	-	TRBV18	TRBJ2-1	CASSPRDRENNEQFF	TGTGCCAGCTCACCTAGGGACAGGGAGAACAATGAGCAGTTCTTC
-	-	TRBV28	TRBJ1-2	CASSPRIRGGYTF	TGTGCCAGCAGTCCTCGGATCCGAGGGGGCTACACCTTC
-	once	TRBV29-1	TRBJ1-4	CSVRGTVTNEKLFF	TGCAGCGTTCGCGGGACGGTGACTAATGAAAAACTGTTTTTT
TRBD2	-	TRBV7-2	TRBJ2-7	CASSLVGTSGFYEQYF	TGTGCCAGCAGCTTAGTTGGGACTAGCGGGTTTTACGAGCAGTACTTC
-	-	TRBV19	TRBJ1-1	CASSRLTEAFF	TGTGCCAGTAGTCGGCTTACTGAAGCTTTCTTT
-	-	TRBV2	TRBJ2-3	CASSEAKGQGGDSTDTQYF	TGTGCCAGCAGTGAAGCCAAAGGACAAGGAGGGGATAGCACAGATACGCAGTATTTT
-	-	TRBV11-2	TRBJ2-5	CASSLGRGDETQYF	TGTGCCAGCAGCTTGGGCAGGGGTGATGAGACCCAGTACTTC
-	-	TRBV20-1	TRBJ1-1	CSATVTEAFF	TGCAGTGCTACGGTCACTGAAGCTTTCTTT
TRBD1	-	TRBV19	TRBJ2-1	CASRTPGQGMDEQFF	TGTGCCAGTCGAACCCCGGGACAGGGAATGGATGAGCAGTTCTTC
-	-	TRBV28	TRBJ1-6	CASFRSDNSPLHF	TGTGCCAGCTTTAGGAGCGATAATTCACCCCTCCACTTT
TRBD2	-	TRBV5-4	TRBJ2-7	CASSFGPSGTYEQYF	TGTGCCAGCAGCTTCGGCCCTAGCGGGACCTACGAGCAGTACTTC
TRBD2	-	TRBV28	TRBJ2-3	CASLAGGTDTQYF	TGTGCCAGTCTAGCGGGAGGCACAGATACGCAGTATTTT
-	-	TRBV19	TRBJ1-2	CASSSQGKGYTF	TGTGCCAGTAGTAGCCAGGGGAAGGGCTACACCTTC
-	-	TRBV2	TRBJ2-2	CASSERIGGTGELFF	TGTGCCAGCAGTGAAAGAATAGGGGGCACCGGGGAGCTGTTTTTT
-	-	TRBV19	TRBJ2-7	CASSISPSGSYEQYF	TGTGCCAGTAGTATATCCCCCTCGGGCAGCTACGAGCAGTACTTC
TRBD2	-	TRBV28	TRBJ2-7	CAARGAVGDEQYF	TGTGCCGCGCGGGGGGCCGTGGGTGACGAGCAGTACTTC